This T cell receptor (beta chain) was recovered during a study of early T cells in non-severe SARS-CoV-2 infection. About the research overall: Chains stayed unpaired after sequencing of bulk RNA from unsorted whole blood.

Study findings and constraints: In VDJdb matching, anti-spike CD8 responses were favored while private and CD4 specificities went missing.

cDNA molecules, individually, were tagged with unique molecular identifiers. MiXCR was run by TCRdb on the 5' RACE reads, yielding one entry per CDR3 protein. This sample has approximately 70,000 distinct CDR3 sequences; about 5% occur once, and the top ten carry around 6.6%. The junction had 4 bases not matched to a gene; V was cut back by 3 bases and J by 4 bases. The CDR3 contains 15 residues. Looked up from germline, CDR1 is KGHSH and CDR2 is LQKENI. A remark on this clonotype: What it binds is not known.

The J gene is TRBJ2-3, the V gene TRBV18; 10 nucleotides align to TRBD1. Here the sequenced sample was whole blood, taken at baseline. The receptor was derived from an adult who was a healthcare worker with PCR-confirmed SARS-CoV-2 infection or an uninfected control (not recorded which). DNA for the CDR3: TGTGCCAGCTCACCGGAGACAGGGGGCCCAGATACGCAGTATTTT. Protein sequence: CASSPETGGPDTQYF.